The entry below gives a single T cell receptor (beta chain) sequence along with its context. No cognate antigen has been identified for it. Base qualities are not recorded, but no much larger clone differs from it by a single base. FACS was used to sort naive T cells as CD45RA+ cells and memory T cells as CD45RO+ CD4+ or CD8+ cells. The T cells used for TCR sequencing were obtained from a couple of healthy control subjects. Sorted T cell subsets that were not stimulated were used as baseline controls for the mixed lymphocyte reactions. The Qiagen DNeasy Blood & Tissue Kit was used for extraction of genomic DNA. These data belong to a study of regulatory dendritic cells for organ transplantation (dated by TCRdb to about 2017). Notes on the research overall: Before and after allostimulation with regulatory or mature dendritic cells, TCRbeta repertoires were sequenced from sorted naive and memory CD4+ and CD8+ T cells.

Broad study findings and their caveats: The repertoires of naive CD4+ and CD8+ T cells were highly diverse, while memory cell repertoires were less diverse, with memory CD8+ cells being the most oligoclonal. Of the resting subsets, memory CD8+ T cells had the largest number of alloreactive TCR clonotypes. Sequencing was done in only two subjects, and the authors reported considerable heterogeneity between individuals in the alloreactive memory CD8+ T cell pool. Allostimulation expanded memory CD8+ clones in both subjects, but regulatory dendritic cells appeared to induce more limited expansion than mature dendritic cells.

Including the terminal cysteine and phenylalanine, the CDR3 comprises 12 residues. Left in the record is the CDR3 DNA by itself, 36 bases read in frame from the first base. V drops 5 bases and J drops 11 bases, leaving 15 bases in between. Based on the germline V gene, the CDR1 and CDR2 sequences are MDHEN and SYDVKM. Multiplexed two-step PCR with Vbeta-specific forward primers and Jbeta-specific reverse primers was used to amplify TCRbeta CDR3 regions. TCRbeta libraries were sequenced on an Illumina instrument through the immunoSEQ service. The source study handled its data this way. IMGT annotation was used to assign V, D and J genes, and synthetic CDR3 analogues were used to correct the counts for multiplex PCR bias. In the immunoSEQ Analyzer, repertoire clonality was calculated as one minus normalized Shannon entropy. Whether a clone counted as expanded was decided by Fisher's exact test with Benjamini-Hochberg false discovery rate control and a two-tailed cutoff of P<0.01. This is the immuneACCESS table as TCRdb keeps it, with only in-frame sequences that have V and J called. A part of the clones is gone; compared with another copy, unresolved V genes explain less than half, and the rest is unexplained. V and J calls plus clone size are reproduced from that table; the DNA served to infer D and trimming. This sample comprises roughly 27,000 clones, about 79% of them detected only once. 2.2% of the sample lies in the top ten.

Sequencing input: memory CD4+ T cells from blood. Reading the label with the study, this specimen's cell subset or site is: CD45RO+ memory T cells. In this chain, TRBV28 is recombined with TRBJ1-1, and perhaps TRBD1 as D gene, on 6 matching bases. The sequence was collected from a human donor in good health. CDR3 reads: CASSLKHRVAFF. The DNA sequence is TGTGCCAGCAGTCTCAAACACAGGGTCGCTTTCTTT.